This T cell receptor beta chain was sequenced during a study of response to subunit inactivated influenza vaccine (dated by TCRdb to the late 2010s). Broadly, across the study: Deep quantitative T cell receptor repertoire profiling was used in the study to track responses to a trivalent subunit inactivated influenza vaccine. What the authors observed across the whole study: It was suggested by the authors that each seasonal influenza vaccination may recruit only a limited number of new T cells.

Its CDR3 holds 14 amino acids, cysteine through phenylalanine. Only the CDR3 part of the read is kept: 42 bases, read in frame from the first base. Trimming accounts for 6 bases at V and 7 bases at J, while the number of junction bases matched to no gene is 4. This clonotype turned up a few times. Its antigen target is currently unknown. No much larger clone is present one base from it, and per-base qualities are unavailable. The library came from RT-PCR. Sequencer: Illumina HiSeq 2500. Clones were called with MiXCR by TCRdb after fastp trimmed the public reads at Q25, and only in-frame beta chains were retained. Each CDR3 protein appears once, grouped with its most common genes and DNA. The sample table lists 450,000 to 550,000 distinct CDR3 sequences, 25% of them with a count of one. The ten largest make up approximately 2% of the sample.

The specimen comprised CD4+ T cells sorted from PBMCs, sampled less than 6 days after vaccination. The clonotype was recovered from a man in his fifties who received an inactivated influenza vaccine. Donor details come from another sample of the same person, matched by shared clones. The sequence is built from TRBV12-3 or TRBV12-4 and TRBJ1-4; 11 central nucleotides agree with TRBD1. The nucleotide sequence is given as TGTGCCAGCAGAACCGGGACAGGGGGTGAAAAACTGTTTTTT. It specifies CASRTGTGGEKLFF.